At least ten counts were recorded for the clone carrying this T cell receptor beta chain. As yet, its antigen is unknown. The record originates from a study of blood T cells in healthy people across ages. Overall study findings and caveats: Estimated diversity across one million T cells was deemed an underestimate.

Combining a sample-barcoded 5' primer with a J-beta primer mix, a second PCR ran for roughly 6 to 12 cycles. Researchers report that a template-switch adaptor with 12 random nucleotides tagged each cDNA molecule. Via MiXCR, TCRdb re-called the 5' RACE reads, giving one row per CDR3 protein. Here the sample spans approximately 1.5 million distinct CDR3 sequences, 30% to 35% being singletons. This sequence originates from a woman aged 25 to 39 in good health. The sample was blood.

DNA of the CDR3: TGCGCCAGCAGCCAAGATGGGGTTGGGAGGGCTTACGAGCAGTACTTC. Translating gives CASSQDGVGRAYEQYF. V gene TRBV4-1 combines with J gene TRBJ2-7; 7 bases align to TRBD2. V lost 0 bases to trimming and J lost 4 bases; unmatched junction nucleotides: 9. CDR1 is MGHRA and CDR2 is YSYEKL in the germline V gene. This CDR3 region has 16 residues.